This T cell receptor beta chain comes out of a study of breast tumors, draining lymph nodes, adjacent tissues. Unmatched junction bases numbered 9, after V lost 5 bases and J lost 5 bases. The CDR3 has 14 residues. Germline values: CDR1 SGHTA, CDR2 FQGTGA. TCRdb independently ran MiXCR on the multiplex PCR reads; one entry per CDR3 protein. The sample yields roughly 21,000 distinct CDR3 sequences, roughly 50% seen once. Concerning this clonotype: Its target is not known.

Study-level results: Tumor TCR diversity was below lymph nodes but above nontumor tissue. Compared with basal-like, luminal-like tumors shared significantly more repertoire with nontumor tissue. The lymph node origin of tumor T cells was framed as consistent with a hypothesis, not demonstrated. Findings are consistent with lymph node origin and intratumoral expansion of most tumor T cells.

This TCR was sampled from a female donor with breast cancer. Some clones in this sample may be carry-over from other donors' samples. The sample was breast tumor tissue. The chain joins TRBV7-3 to TRBJ2-7; 7 bases map to TRBD1. The CDR3 nucleotides are TGTGCCAGCAGCCTCGGACAGGTCGGTGACGAGCAGTACTTC. This sequence encodes CASSLGQVGDEQYF. Full variable domain (rest looked up from reference TRBV7-3 and TRBJ2-7): GAGVSQTPSNKVTEKGKYVELRCDPISGHTALYWYRQSLGQGPEFLIYFQGTGAADDSGLPNDRFFAVRPEGSVSTLKIQRTERGDSAVYLCASSLGQVGDEQYFGPGTRLTVT.